The 28 T cell receptor beta chains below all came from one sample that was sequenced in a study of shared clonotypes between healthy human individuals. Naive CD8 cells were CD45RO-negative, positively selected for CCR7, excluding terminally differentiated effector memory CD45RA+ cells. Profiled with immunoSEQ multiplex PCR; TCRdb holds only in-frame clones, not every one. The data show about 2 million clones, with roughly 95% seen just once and 1.1% held by the top ten. The sequenced sample consisted of naive CD8+ T cells sorted from blood. Receptors were obtained from a man younger than 35 in good health.

The rearrangement joins TRBV28 to TRBJ2-7; D might be TRBD2 (5 bases). Germline V CDR1 and CDR2: MDHEN, SYDVKM. Trimming removed 6 bases at V and 1 base at J, with 13 bases between. The CDR3 sequence is 14 residues long. The CDR3 DNA sequence: TGTGCCAGCAGGGTCACGGGGAATTCCTACGAGCAGTACTTC. This gives the protein CASRVTGNSYEQYF. Full variable domain (remainder filled in from reference TRBV28 and TRBJ2-7): DVKVTQSSRYLVKRTGEKVFLECVQDMDHENMFWYRQDPGLGLRLIYFSYDVKMKEKGDIPEGYSVSREKKERFSLILESASTNQTSMYLCASRVTGNSYEQYFGPGTRLTVT.

As DNA, the CDR3 is TGTGCCAGCAGTTTTGTTAGGGACTACGAGCAGTACTTC. Its translation: CASSFVRDYEQYF. The chain recombines TRBV27 with TRBJ2-7, with D unclear. V lost 3 bases and J lost 3, with 9 bases in between. CDR1 is MNHEY, CDR2 SMNVEV, per germline (reference sequence). CDR3 length equals 13 residues.

The chain recombines TRBV25-1 with TRBJ2-3; possibly TRBD1 for D (5 bases). The V end was cut by 0 bases, the J end by 1 base, with 11 bases between. The CDR3 has 16 residues. From germline, CDR1 is MGHDK and CDR2 SYGVNS. This chain's CDR3 is CASSEYGAARTDTQYF. CDR3 in DNA: TGTGCCAGCAGTGAATATGGGGCAGCGCGCACAGATACGCAGTATTTT.

The V call is TRBV7-9, the J call TRBJ1-3, with 9 nucleotides matching TRBD1. The CDR3 sequence is 17 residues long. The germline V gene encodes CDR1 SEHNR and CDR2 FQNEAQ (reference sequence). After removal of 6 bases from V and 3 bases from J, the junction contained 12 bases not matched to a gene. CDR3 in amino acids: CASRQTRQGVVGNTIYF. DNA of the CDR3: TGTGCCAGCAGACAGACCCGACAGGGGGTAGTTGGAAACACCATATATTTT.

The chain joins TRBV6-5 to TRBJ1-1; D remains ambiguous. Germline loops: CDR1 MNHEY, CDR2 SVGAGI. The ends were cut back, 5 bases at V and 5 bases at J, with 15 bases in the middle. This CDR3 is 14 amino acids long. For the CDR3, the DNA is TGTGCCAGCAGTACCCGGACGGGGAGGACTGAAGCTTTCTTT. Translated, it gives CASSTRTGRTEAFF.

V and J are TRBV27 and TRBJ2-3; 9 nucleotides match TRBD2. CDR3 length: 15 residues. Germline V gene lookup returns CDR1 MNHEY and CDR2 SMNVEV (reference sequence). V dropped 6 bases and J dropped 4; count of bases not matched to a gene: 8. Here the CDR3 reads CASSSPGLAPDTQYF. The CDR3 DNA sequence: TGTGCCAGCAGCAGCCCGGGACTAGCCCCAGATACGCAGTATTTT.

This chain connects TRBV6-1 to TRBJ1-4; D is unclear. This CDR3 comprises 15 residues. Trimming cost V 5 bases and J 1 base, with 11 bases left between them. Germline V gene data show CDR1 as MNHNS and CDR2 as SASEGT. CDR3 nucleotides: TGTGCCAGCAGTCTTCTGGACGGAACTAATGAAAAACTGTTTTTT. This translates into CASSLLDGTNEKLFF.

The rearrangement uses TRBV5-6 and TRBJ2-7, with 7 bases that match TRBD1. With V trimmed by 4 bases and J by 2 bases, 3 bases remained unmatched. This CDR3 spans 13 amino acids. Germline CDR1 SGHDT, CDR2 YYEEEE. The CDR3, as DNA: TGTGCCAGCAGCATGGGACAGACCTACGAGCAGTACTTC. Translating gives CASSMGQTYEQYF.

This clone occurred once. Other DNA variants within this sample encode the same CDR3. The chain links TRBV5-4 to TRBJ1-1, with TRBD1 identical over 9 bases. The CDR3 has 13 amino acids. Trimming removed 2 bases from V and 6 bases from J; junction bases left unmatched: 2. Germline values: CDR1 SGHNT, CDR2 YYREEE (reference sequence). The CDR3 sequence: CASSFTGGAEAFF. DNA of the CDR3: TGTGCCAGCAGCTTCACAGGGGGCGCTGAAGCTTTCTTT.

The chain links TRBV7-8 to TRBJ1-5; the match to TRBD1 covers 8 bases. Germline V CDR1 and CDR2: SGHVS, FQNEAQ. The CDR3 is 17 residues long. V lost 3 bases to trimming and J lost 0 bases; unmatched junction nucleotides: 7. The CDR3 here is CASSFGQGLLSNQPQHF. The DNA for the CDR3 is TGTGCCAGCAGCTTTGGACAGGGACTTCTTAGCAATCAGCCCCAGCATTTT.

The chain has TRBV27 and TRBJ1-1, with TRBD1 as a possible D gene (5 bases). This CDR3 contains 14 residues. The germline V and J ends were trimmed by 5 bases and 4 bases, with 14 bases remaining between them. Germline assignment: CDR1 MNHEY and CDR2 SMNVEV (reference sequence). CDR3 nucleotide sequence: TGTGCCAGCAGTGACAGTCCGGGTCGCACTGAAGCTTTCTTT. Its translation is CASSDSPGRTEAFF.

This clone was seen just once. J is TRBJ2-2 and V is TRBV7-9; D possibly corresponds to TRBD2 (5 bases). V lost 11 bases, J lost 0 bases, and 19 bases lay in between. The CDR3 has 16 residues. Germline V gene lookup returns CDR1 SEHNR and CDR2 FQNEAQ (reference sequence). CDR3 in DNA: TGTGCCGGCCATGTGGCGGGTATATCGAACACCGGGGAGCTGTTTTTT. It yields the protein CAGHVAGISNTGELFF. Full variable domain (remainder filled in from reference TRBV7-9 and TRBJ2-2): DTGVSQNPRHKITKRGQNVTFRCDPISEHNRLYWYRQTLGQGPEFLTYFQNEAQLEKSRLLSDRFSAERPKGSFSTLEIQRTEQGDSAMYLCAGHVAGISNTGELFFGEGSRLTVL.

The chain carries TRBV6-5 and TRBJ1-1; tentative D call: TRBD1 (5 bases). Germline V gene sequence: CDR1 MNHEY, CDR2 SVGAGI. This CDR3 has 13 amino acids. Trimming left V 4 bases short and J 3 bases short, with 9 bases between. CDR3: CASSSGFDTEAFF. CDR3 bases: TGTGCCAGCAGTTCAGGGTTTGACACTGAAGCTTTCTTT.

J is TRBJ2-7 and V is TRBV7-9; the D call may be TRBD1 or TRBD2 (5 bases each). Trimming took 4 bases from V and 2 from J, leaving 9 bases between them. In germline, CDR1 is SEHNR, CDR2 FQNEAQ (reference sequence). This CDR3 is built from 13 residues. In nucleotides, the CDR3 is TGTGCCAGCAGCTCCCCGGGGCCCTACGAGCAGTACTTC. It translates to CASSSPGPYEQYF.

This clone was seen once. V gene TRBV6-5 combines with J gene TRBJ1-2; tentatively, D is TRBD1 (6 bases). CDR3 length: 14 residues. The V and J ends lost 5 bases and 2 bases respectively, with 12 bases between them. Per the germline V gene, CDR1 is MNHEY and CDR2 is SVGAGI. CDR3 sequence: CASSQSTGNYGYTF. CDR3 coding DNA: TGTGCCAGCAGTCAATCCACAGGGAACTATGGCTACACCTTC.

V is TRBV29-1 and J is TRBJ2-7; 13 nucleotides line up with TRBD2. This CDR3 is built from 15 residues. Trimming took 5 bases from V and 4 from J; bases not matched to a gene: 8. Looked up from germline, CDR1 is SQVTM and CDR2 is ANQGSEA. CDR3 loop: CSVIDPGLAGYEQYF. CDR3 bases: TGCAGCGTTATTGATCCGGGACTAGCGGGGTACGAGCAGTACTTC.

The chain joins TRBV28 to TRBJ1-4, with 7 bases fitting TRBD1. After removal of 7 bases from V and 2 bases from J, the junction contained 4 bases not matched to a gene. Germline V gives CDR1 MDHEN, CDR2 SYDVKM. The CDR3 has 14 residues. CDR3 amino acids: CASTKTGTNEKLFF. CDR3 in DNA: TGTGCCAGCACAAAGACAGGGACTAATGAAAAACTGTTTTTT.

DNA for the CDR3: TGTGCCAGCAGTTTCGCAGCCCTTGGGGAGCAGTACTTC. Amino acid sequence: CASSFAALGEQYF. The rearrangement links TRBV27 to TRBJ2-7, with unresolved D. The V gene lost 3 bases and the J gene lost 7 bases, with 13 bases spanning the gap. The CDR3 loop spans 13 amino acids. Looked up from germline, CDR1 is MNHEY and CDR2 is SMNVEV (reference sequence).

This sequence joins TRBV7-8 and TRBJ2-2, with 12 bases lining up with TRBD2. The CDR3 totals 16 residues. Germline V lookup: CDR1 SGHVS, CDR2 FQNEAQ. V was clipped by 5 bases and J by 11 bases; unmatched bases: 12. This CDR3 reads CASSPPGLAGGRELFF. The CDR3 region has the DNA TGTGCCAGCAGCCCTCCGGGACTAGCGGGCGGGCGAGAGCTGTTTTTT.

V usage is TRBV10-1 and J usage is TRBJ2-3; D is perhaps TRBD2 (5 bases). From germline, CDR1 is WNHNN and CDR2 SYGVQD (reference sequence). The CDR3 is 17 amino acids. V was pared by 2 bases and J by 2 bases, with 17 bases between. CDR3: CASSEGIEGAYTDTQYF. CDR3 coding DNA: TGCGCCAGCAGTGAGGGTATTGAGGGAGCTTACACAGATACGCAGTATTTT.

V usage is TRBV6-5 and J usage is TRBJ2-3, with 8 bases lining up with TRBD1. The CDR3 totals 14 residues. J was trimmed by 2 bases and V by 8 bases; bases with no gene match: 6. Per germline, CDR1 MNHEY and CDR2 SVGAGI. The DNA for the CDR3 is TGTGCCAGCGCCCAGGGGGCGTACACAGATACGCAGTATTTT. This translates into CASAQGAYTDTQYF.

This clone has only a few counts. Other nucleotide sequences in the sample specify the same CDR3. The V and J genes are TRBV7-2 and TRBJ2-7, with TRBD2 identical over 11 bases. The CDR3 has 14 residues. Unmatched junction bases numbered 2, after V lost 4 bases and J lost 3 bases. The germline V gene has CDR1 SGHTA and CDR2 FQGNSA. CDR3 bases: TGTGCCAGCAGCTCCGGGACTAGCGGCTACGAGCAGTACTTC. Encoded protein: CASSSGTSGYEQYF.

The V and J genes are TRBV4-1 and TRBJ1-2, with 9 bases matching TRBD1. Trimming cost V 5 bases and J 4 bases; bases outside gene matches: 8. CDR3 length: 15 residues. Germline V gene lookup returns CDR1 MGHRA and CDR2 YSYEKL. In DNA form, the CDR3 reads TGCGCCAGCAGCTTACGGACAGGGGCACTCTATGGCTACACCTTC. Translation gives CASSLRTGALYGYTF.

The chain combines TRBV5-6 with TRBJ2-5; the D gene could be TRBD1 or TRBD2 (5 bases each). The CDR3 consists of 14 residues. Trimming removed 1 base from V and 4 bases from J, with 11 bases in between. Looked up from germline, CDR1 is SGHDT and CDR2 is YYEEEE. CDR3 loop: CASSLSGGSETQYF. DNA of the CDR3: TGTGCCAGCAGCTTGAGTGGGGGATCAGAGACCCAGTACTTC.

CDR3: CASSLNEYGYTF. The CDR3 DNA is TGTGCCAGCAGCTTAAATGAGTATGGCTACACCTTC. The chain combines TRBV11-2 with TRBJ1-2; D is unclear. Between the trimmed V and J ends, which lost 2 bases and 5 bases, there was a span of 6 bases. From germline, CDR1 is SGHAT and CDR2 FQNNGV. This CDR3 region has 12 residues.

The V gene is TRBV15, the J gene TRBJ2-2; TRBD2 matches at 7 bases. Germline-derived CDR1 and CDR2 are LNHNV and YYDKDF (reference sequence). Trimming at V came to 3 bases and at J to 6 bases, leaving 7 bases not matched to a gene. The CDR3 has 15 amino acids. The DNA for the CDR3 is TGTGCCACCAGCAGCATACTAGCGATCGCCGGGGAGCTGTTTTTT. Amino acid sequence: CATSSILAIAGELFF.

This rearrangement joins TRBV4-2 to TRBJ2-1; weak D call: TRBD2 (6 bases). The CDR3 has 16 residues. The V end was cut by 0 bases, the J end by 0 bases, with 9 bases between. The germline V gene has CDR1 LGHNA and CDR2 YNFKEQ. The CDR3 spells CASSQEAGSSYNEQFF. The CDR3 region has the DNA TGTGCCAGCAGCCAAGAGGCGGGGAGCTCCTACAATGAGCAGTTCTTC.

V is TRBV30 and J is TRBJ1-1; D may be TRBD1 (5 bases). The germline V gene has CDR1 GTSNPN and CDR2 SVGIG (reference sequence). The CDR3 covers 13 residues. V was clipped by 3 bases and J by 5 bases, with 13 bases between them. For the CDR3, the DNA is TGTGCCTGGAGGTCTGGGGGGTGGACTGAAGCTTTCTTT. Protein product: CAWRSGGWTEAFF.